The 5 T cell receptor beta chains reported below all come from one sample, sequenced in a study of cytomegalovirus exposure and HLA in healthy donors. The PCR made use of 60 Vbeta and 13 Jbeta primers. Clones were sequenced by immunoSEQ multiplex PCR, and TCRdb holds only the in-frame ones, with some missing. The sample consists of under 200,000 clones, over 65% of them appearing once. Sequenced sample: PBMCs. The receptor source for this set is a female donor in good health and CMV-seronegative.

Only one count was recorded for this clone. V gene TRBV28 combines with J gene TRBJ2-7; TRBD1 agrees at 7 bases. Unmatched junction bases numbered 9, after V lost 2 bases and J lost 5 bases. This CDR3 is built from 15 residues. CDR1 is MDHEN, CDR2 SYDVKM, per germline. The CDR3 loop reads CASSLKSGGPHEQYF. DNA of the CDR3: TGTGCCAGCAGTTTAAAGTCAGGGGGTCCCCACGAGCAGTACTTC.

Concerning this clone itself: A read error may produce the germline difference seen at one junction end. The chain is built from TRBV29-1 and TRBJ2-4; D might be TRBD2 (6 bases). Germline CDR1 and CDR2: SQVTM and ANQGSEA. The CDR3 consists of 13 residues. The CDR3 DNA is TGCAGCGTAGGAGGGGAGGCCAAAAACAGTCAGTACTTC. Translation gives CSVGGEAKNSQYF. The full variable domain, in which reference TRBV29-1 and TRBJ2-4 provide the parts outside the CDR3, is SAVISQKPSRDICQRGTSLTIQCQVDSQVTMMFWYRQQPGQSLTLIATANQGSEATYESGFVIDKFPISRPNLTFSTLTVSNMSPEDSSIYLCSVGGEAKNSQYFGAGTRLSVL.

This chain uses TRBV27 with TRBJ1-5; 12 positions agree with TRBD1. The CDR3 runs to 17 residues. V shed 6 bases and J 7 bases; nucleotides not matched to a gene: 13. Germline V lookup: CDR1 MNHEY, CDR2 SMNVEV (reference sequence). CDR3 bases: TGTGCCAGCAGCCCACATTCCACCGGGACAGGGGGCCAGCCCCAGCATTTT. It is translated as CASSPHSTGTGGQPQHF.

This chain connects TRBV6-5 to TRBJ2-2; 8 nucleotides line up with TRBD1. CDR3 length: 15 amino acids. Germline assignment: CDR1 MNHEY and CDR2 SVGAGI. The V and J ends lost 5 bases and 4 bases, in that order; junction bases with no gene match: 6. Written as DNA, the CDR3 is TGTGCCAGCAGTCCCGGGACAGGAATCACCGGGGAGCTGTTTTTT. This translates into CASSPGTGITGELFF.

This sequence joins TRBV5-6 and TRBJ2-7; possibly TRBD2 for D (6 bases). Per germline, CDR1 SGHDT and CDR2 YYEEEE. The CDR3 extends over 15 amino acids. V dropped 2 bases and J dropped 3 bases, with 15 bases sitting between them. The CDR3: CASSLGGTGIYEQYF. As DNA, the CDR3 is TGTGCCAGCAGCTTAGGAGGGACCGGCATCTACGAGCAGTACTTC.